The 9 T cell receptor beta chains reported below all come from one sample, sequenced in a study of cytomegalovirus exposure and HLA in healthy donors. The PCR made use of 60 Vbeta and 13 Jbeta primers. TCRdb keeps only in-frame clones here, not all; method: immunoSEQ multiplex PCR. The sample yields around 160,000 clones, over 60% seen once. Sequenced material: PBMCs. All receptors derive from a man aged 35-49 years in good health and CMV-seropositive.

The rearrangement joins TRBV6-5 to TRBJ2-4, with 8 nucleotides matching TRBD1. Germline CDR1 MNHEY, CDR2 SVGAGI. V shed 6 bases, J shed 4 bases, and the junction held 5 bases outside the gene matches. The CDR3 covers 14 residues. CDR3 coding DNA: TGTGCCAGCAGAGGACAGGGCGGGAAAAACATTCAGTACTTC. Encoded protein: CASRGQGGKNIQYF.

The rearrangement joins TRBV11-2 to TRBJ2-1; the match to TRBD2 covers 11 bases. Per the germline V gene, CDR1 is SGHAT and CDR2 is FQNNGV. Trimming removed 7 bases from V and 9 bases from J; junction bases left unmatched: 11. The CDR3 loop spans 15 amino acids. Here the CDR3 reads CASTLIAGGLGEQFF. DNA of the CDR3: TGTGCCAGCACCCTTATAGCGGGAGGGCTTGGTGAGCAGTTCTTC. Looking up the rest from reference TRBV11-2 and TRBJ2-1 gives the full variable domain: EAGVAQSPRYKIIEKRQSVAFWCNPISGHATLYWYQQILGQGPKLLIQFQNNGVVDDSQLPKDRFSAERLKGVDSTLKIQPAKLEDSAVYLCASTLIAGGLGEQFFGPGTRLTVL.

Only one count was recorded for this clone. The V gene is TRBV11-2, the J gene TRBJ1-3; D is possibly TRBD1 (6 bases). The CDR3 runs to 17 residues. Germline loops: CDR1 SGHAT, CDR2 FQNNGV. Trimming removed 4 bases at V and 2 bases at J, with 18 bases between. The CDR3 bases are TGTGCCAGCAGCTCCCGAGAGGGGGGGCACACTGGAAACACCATATATTTT. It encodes CASSSREGGHTGNTIYF.

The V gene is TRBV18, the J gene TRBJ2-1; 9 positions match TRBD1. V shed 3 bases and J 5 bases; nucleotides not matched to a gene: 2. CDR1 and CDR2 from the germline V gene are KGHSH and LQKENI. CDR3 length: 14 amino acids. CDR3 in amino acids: CASSPDRGNNEQFF. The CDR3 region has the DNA TGTGCCAGCTCACCCGACAGGGGGAACAATGAGCAGTTCTTC. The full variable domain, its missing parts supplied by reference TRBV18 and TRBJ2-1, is NAGVMQNPRHLVRRRGQEARLRCSPMKGHSHVYWYRQLPEEGLKFMVYLQKENIIDESGMPKERFSAEFPKEGPSILRIQQVVRGDSAAYFCASSPDRGNNEQFFGPGTRLTVL.

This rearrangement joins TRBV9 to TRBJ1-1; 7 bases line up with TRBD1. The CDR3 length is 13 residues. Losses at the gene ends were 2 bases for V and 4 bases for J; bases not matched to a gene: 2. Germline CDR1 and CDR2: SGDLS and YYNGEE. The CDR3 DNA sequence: TGTGCCAGCAGCGTCGAGGGGGCCACTGAAGCTTTCTTT. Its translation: CASSVEGATEAFF.

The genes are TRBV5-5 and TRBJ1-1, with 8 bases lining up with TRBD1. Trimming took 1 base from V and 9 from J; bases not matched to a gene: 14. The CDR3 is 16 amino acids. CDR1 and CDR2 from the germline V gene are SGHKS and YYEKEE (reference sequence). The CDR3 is CASSLWGDRYSNKAFF. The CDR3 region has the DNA TGTGCCAGCAGCTTGTGGGGGGACAGGTACTCTAACAAAGCTTTCTTT.

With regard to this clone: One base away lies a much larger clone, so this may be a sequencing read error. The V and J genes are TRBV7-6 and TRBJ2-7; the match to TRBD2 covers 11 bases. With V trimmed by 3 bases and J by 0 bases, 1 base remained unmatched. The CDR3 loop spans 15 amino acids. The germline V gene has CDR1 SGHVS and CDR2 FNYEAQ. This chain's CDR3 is CASSLTSGNSYEQYF. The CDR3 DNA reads TGTGCCAGCAGCTTGACTAGCGGGAACTCCTACGAGCAGTACTTC. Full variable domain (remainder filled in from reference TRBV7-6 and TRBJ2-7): GAGVSQSPRYKVTKRGQDVALRCDPISGHVSLYWYRQALGQGPEFLTYFNYEAQQDKSGLPNDRFSAERPEGSISTLTIQRTEQRDSAMYRCASSLTSGNSYEQYFGPGTRLTVT.

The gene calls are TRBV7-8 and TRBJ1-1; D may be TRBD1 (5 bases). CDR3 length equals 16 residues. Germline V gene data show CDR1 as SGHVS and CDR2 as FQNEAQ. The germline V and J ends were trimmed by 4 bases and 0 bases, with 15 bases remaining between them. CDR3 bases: TGTGCCAGCAGCTCCGCCCTGGCGGGGCTGAACACTGAAGCTTTCTTT. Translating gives CASSSALAGLNTEAFF.

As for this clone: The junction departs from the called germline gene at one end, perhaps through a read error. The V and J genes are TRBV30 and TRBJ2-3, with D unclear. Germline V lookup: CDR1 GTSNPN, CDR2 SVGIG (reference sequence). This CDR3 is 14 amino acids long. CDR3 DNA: TGTGCCTGGAGCCCCTCTGGGTTCACAGATATGCAGTATTTT. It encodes CAWSPSGFTDMQYF.